This is a list of T cell receptor beta chains from one sample in a study of T cell responses to AZD1222 COVID-19 vaccine. TCRdb keeps only in-frame clones here, not all; method: immunoSEQ multiplex PCR. In the table there are around 130,000 clones, 94% of which are singletons. The source material was peripheral blood, sampled on day 0 of AZD1222 vaccination. The receptors shown here come from an adult in good health. Both conserved end residues are part of each CDR3. The order of the fields is clone size, J gene, D gene, V gene, CDR3 DNA, CDR3 protein. The D gene is left open where the match is weak. Clone size is not always given. Where it is, it says once, few, many or a class for expanded clones.

NA TRBJ1-1 NA TRBV24-1 TGTGCCACCAGTGATTCCAGGGGCCGCGAAGCTTTCTTT CATSDSRGREAFF
NA TRBJ2-7 TRBD2 TRBV6-5 TGTGCCAGCAGCCGCGGGAGAGTGTACGAGCAGTACTTC CASSRGRVYEQYF
NA TRBJ1-5 TRBD1 TRBV28 TGTGCCAGCAGTACGACAGGGCTGGGCAATCAGCCCCAGCATTTT CASSTTGLGNQPQHF
NA TRBJ2-3 NA TRBV4-2 TGTGCCAGCAGCCCGTCTGACCTGGCGGGAGAGGGGGGAAATACGCAGTATTTT CASSPSDLAGEGGNTQYF
few TRBJ2-7 NA TRBV5-4 TGTGCCAGCAGCTTTGGGGGAAAGATGGGCTCCTACGAGCAGTACTTC CASSFGGKMGSYEQYF
NA TRBJ1-2 TRBD1 TRBV30 TGTGCCTGGGAAACCGGGACAGCGGAGGGTTATGGCTACACCTTC CAWETGTAEGYGYTF
NA TRBJ1-2 NA TRBV18 TGTGCCAGCTCACCACCCGGGACACCAGATGGGGGCTATGGCTACACCTTC CASSPPGTPDGGYGYTF
NA TRBJ2-1 TRBD2 TRBV7-3 TGTGCCAGCAGCTCGGGGGGACTAGCGGGAGGGTACAATGAGCAGTTCTTC CASSSGGLAGGYNEQFF
NA TRBJ1-1 NA TRBV2 TGTGCCAGCGGTGGGCTCGAGGTCCCGAACACTGAAGCTTTCTTT CASGGLEVPNTEAFF
NA TRBJ2-1 NA TRBV5-4 TGTGCCAGCACCAAGGATACGAGCTCCTACAATGAGCAGTTCTTC CASTKDTSSYNEQFF
NA TRBJ2-1 NA TRBV20-1 TGCAGTGCTAGTAGGGGATACGACAATGAGCAGTTCTTC CSASRGYDNEQFF
NA TRBJ1-6 TRBD1 TRBV6-2/TRBV6-3 TGTGCCAGCAGTAATGGACAGGGGTGGTCACCCCTCCACTTT CASSNGQGWSPLHF
NA TRBJ2-7 NA TRBV28 TGTGCCAGCAGCCGGTACGAGCAGTACTTC CASSRYEQYF
NA TRBJ2-7 TRBD2 TRBV30 TGTGCCTGGAGTGTACGTCCCTATTTCCAGCGGGAGGGGACCTACGAGCAGTACTTC CAWSVRPYFQREGTYEQYF
NA TRBJ2-5 NA TRBV15 TGTGCCACTCGAAGGTCCTACTCCCAAGAGACCCAGTACTTC CATRRSYSQETQYF
NA TRBJ2-7 NA TRBV28 TGTGCCAGCACCCGAACAGGGAACCTGTACGAGCAGTACTTC CASTRTGNLYEQYF
NA TRBJ2-6 NA TRBV4-3 TGCGCCAGCAGCCAAGATTGGAAGGCAGGCTCTGGGGCCAACGTCCTGACTTTC CASSQDWKAGSGANVLTF
NA TRBJ2-3 NA TRBV28 TGCGCCTACGGGGACTCCCTAATGGATACGCAGTATTTT CAYGDSLMDTQYF
NA TRBJ1-1 TRBD1 TRBV3-1/TRBV3-2 TGTGCCAGCAGCCCGACTTCGACAGGGGGGAACACTGAAGCTTTCTTT CASSPTSTGGNTEAFF
NA TRBJ2-2 NA TRBV6-5 TGTGCCAGCAGTTACTCCCAGCCGGACACCGGGGAGCTGTTTTTT CASSYSQPDTGELFF
NA TRBJ2-3 NA TRBV5-4 TGTGCCAGCAGCGCGGGGGATACGCAGTATTTT CASSAGDTQYF
NA TRBJ2-2 TRBD2 TRBV5-8 TGTGCCAGCAGCTTGGCCGTAGCGGGAGTCGTCACCGGGGAGCTGTTTTTT CASSLAVAGVVTGELFF
NA TRBJ2-1 TRBD2 TRBV11-2 TGTGCCAGCAGTATAGGGACTAGGCAGCACAATGAGCAGTTCTTC CASSIGTRQHNEQFF
NA TRBJ2-3 TRBD2 TRBV12-5 TGTGCTAGTGGTTTGGGACTAGCGGGCACAGATACGCAGTATTTT CASGLGLAGTDTQYF
few TRBJ2-2 NA TRBV7-6 TGTGCCAGCAGCGAGGACTTCAACACCGGGGAGCTGTTTTTT CASSEDFNTGELFF
NA TRBJ1-5 TRBD1 TRBV11-2 TGTGCCAGCAGTTTATACCGAGGGGGCGCGGGTAGCAATCAGCCCCAGCATTTT CASSLYRGGAGSNQPQHF
NA TRBJ2-7 NA TRBV12-3/TRBV12-4 TGTGCCAGCAGACTTAGGTGGACCTACGAGCAGTACTTC CASRLRWTYEQYF
NA TRBJ2-1 NA TRBV19 TGTGCCAGTAGTATCGCGGCTAGCAATCACGAGCAGTTCTTC CASSIAASNHEQFF
NA TRBJ1-1 NA TRBV9 TGTGCCAGCAGCTCCCCAGGGAAGACTGAAGCTTTCTTT CASSSPGKTEAFF
NA TRBJ1-4 NA TRBV30 TGTGCAGGACAGCTTAATGAAAAACTGTTTTTT CAGQLNEKLFF
NA TRBJ2-5 TRBD2 TRBV7-8 TGTGCCAGCAGCCCTTCGACTAGCGGGATCCACCGGGAGACCCAGTACTTC CASSPSTSGIHRETQYF
once TRBJ1-2 NA TRBV5-1 TGCGCCAGCAGCTTGTCCCTTATGAACTATGGCTACACCTTC CASSLSLMNYGYTF
NA TRBJ2-1 TRBD2 TRBV6-2/TRBV6-3 TGTGCCAGCAGTACCGCGACTAGCGGGAGTTATGAGCAGTTCTTC CASSTATSGSYEQFF
NA TRBJ2-7 TRBD1 TRBV6-5 TGTGCCAGCAGGCCGGGACAGACCTACGAGCAGTACTTC CASRPGQTYEQYF
NA TRBJ2-7 TRBD1 TRBV5-4 TGTGCCAGCAGCCCCGGGACAGGGGTGTACGAGCAGTACTTC CASSPGTGVYEQYF
NA TRBJ1-5 NA TRBV28 TGTGCCAGCAGTATAGGACAGCTTAGCAATCAGCCCCAGCATTTT CASSIGQLSNQPQHF
NA TRBJ2-1 NA TRBV7-9 TGTGCCAGCAGCTTAGACGGGAATGAGCAGTTCTTC CASSLDGNEQFF
NA TRBJ2-1 TRBD2 TRBV6-4 TGTGCCACCTCGGGGGGACTAGTTAGTGAGCAGTTCTTC CATSGGLVSEQFF
NA TRBJ1-2 NA TRBV6-1 TGTGCCAGCAGTGACCGTGAAAGAGGGACCAACTATGGCTACACCTTC CASSDRERGTNYGYTF
NA TRBJ1-3 TRBD1 TRBV6-6 TGTGCCAGCAGTAGACAGGGGGCGGGCGGAAACACCATATATTTT CASSRQGAGGNTIYF
NA TRBJ1-6 NA TRBV6-6 TGTGCCAGCAGTTATAGCCCAGGGGATTCTAAGCCCCTCCACTTT CASSYSPGDSKPLHF
NA TRBJ2-7 NA TRBV27 TGTGCCAGCAGTCCTAATGCGAGGTCCGAGCAGTACTTC CASSPNARSEQYF
NA TRBJ1-2 NA TRBV5-4 TGTGCCAGCAGCTTGGGCCTCTATGGCTACACCTTC CASSLGLYGYTF
NA TRBJ1-4 TRBD1 TRBV27 TGTGCCAGCAGTTTATCCAGGGGGCGCGAAAAACTGTTTTTT CASSLSRGREKLFF
NA TRBJ1-1 NA TRBV10-3 TGTGCCATCAGTGAGTCTCCAGGGTCGGTCACTGAAGCTTTCTTT CAISESPGSVTEAFF
NA TRBJ2-4 NA TRBV12-2 TGTGCAAGTCGCGGCGTCTGGGGACAACAATTC CASRGVWGQQF
NA TRBJ2-1 TRBD1 TRBV29-1 TGCAGCGGACAGGGCTTCTACAATGAGCAGTTCTTC CSGQGFYNEQFF
NA TRBJ2-7 NA TRBV15 TGTGCCACCAGCAGAGATGAGGACGAGCAGTACTTC CATSRDEDEQYF
NA TRBJ2-7 TRBD2 TRBV19 TGTGCCAGTAGTATTAGCGGGAGCTCCTACGAGCAGTACTTC CASSISGSSYEQYF
once TRBJ2-6 TRBD2 TRBV4-1 TGCGCCAGCAGCCAAAAGGGACTAGCGGGTCGCCTCTCTGGGGCCAACGTCCTGACTTTC CASSQKGLAGRLSGANVLTF
NA TRBJ2-5 NA TRBV11-3 TGTGCCAGCAGCTTAGGGGTTTTTGAGACCCAGTACTTC CASSLGVFETQYF
NA TRBJ1-1 NA TRBV6-2/TRBV6-3 TGTGCCAGCAGTTACTCTATCACTGAAGCTTTCTTT CASSYSITEAFF
NA TRBJ1-1 NA TRBV29-1 TGCAGCGTTGAAGAAGGGGTCCTGAACACTGAAGCTTTCTTT CSVEEGVLNTEAFF
NA TRBJ1-1 TRBD1 TRBV29-1 TGCACCTTTCAGGGGGATGCCACTGAAGCTTTCTTT CTFQGDATEAFF
NA TRBJ1-3 NA TRBV3-1/TRBV3-2 TGTGCCAGCACCCGAGGGAGGACTGGAAACACCATATATTTT CASTRGRTGNTIYF
NA TRBJ1-1 TRBD1 TRBV18 TGTGCCAGCTCACCACGACAGGGAGGGAACACTGAAGCTTTCTTT CASSPRQGGNTEAFF
NA TRBJ1-1 TRBD1 TRBV5-1 TGCGCCAGCAGCACGGCAGGGGGTCGAACTGAAGCTTTCTTT CASSTAGGRTEAFF
NA TRBJ2-1 TRBD2 TRBV4-1 TGCGCCAGCAGCCAAGACGGGGAGGGCTCCTACAATGAGCAGTTCTTC CASSQDGEGSYNEQFF
NA TRBJ1-5 NA TRBV28 TGTGCCAGCCAGTACAGTACGTATAGCAATCAGCCCCAGCATTTT CASQYSTYSNQPQHF
NA TRBJ2-3 NA TRBV7-2 TGTGCCAGCAGCTTAGGGGATCCCCCGGGACCAAGGCGGTATACGCAGTATTTT CASSLGDPPGPRRYTQYF